The 27 T cell receptor beta chains below come from one sample, sequenced in a study of blood T cell repertoires in COVID-19. The method was immunoSEQ multiplex PCR; TCRdb's version includes in-frame clones alone and lacks a portion of them. The sample shows roughly 220,000 clones, about 85% of them seen only once. The specimen was peripheral blood. These receptors all stem from a man between 45 and 60 years old who had recovered from COVID-19.

This rearrangement joins TRBV10-2 to TRBJ2-7, with D unresolved. The CDR3 sequence is 13 residues long. V was pared by 5 bases and J by 0 bases, with 8 bases between. Germline CDR1 is WSHSY and CDR2 is SAAADI. This CDR3 reads CASSRYFSYEQYF. The CDR3 DNA sequence: TGCGCCAGCAGTCGGTATTTCTCCTACGAGCAGTACTTC.

The chain links TRBV28 to TRBJ1-1; D gene uncertain. This CDR3 has 13 amino acids. The V and J ends lost 7 bases and 3 bases respectively, with 12 bases between them. Looked up from germline, CDR1 is MDHEN and CDR2 is SYDVKM. The CDR3 nucleotides are TGTGCCAGCACCCCCTGGGGAGACACTGAAGCTTTCTTT. Translation: CASTPWGDTEAFF.

The rearrangement joins TRBV28 to TRBJ2-1; perhaps TRBD1 as D (6 bases). CDR1 and CDR2 (germline): MDHEN, SYDVKM. The CDR3 totals 14 residues. The V end lost 4 bases, the J end lost 6 bases, and 13 bases lay between the germline ends. The CDR3 coding sequence is TGTGCCAGCAGTTCACCACAGGGAAGCAATGAGCAGTTCTTC. This sequence encodes CASSSPQGSNEQFF.

V gene TRBV19 combines with J gene TRBJ2-1; 8 nucleotides match TRBD2. The CDR3 spans 16 residues. The germline CDR1 and CDR2 sequences are LNHDA and SQIVND (reference sequence). J gave up 4 bases and V 4 bases, and 9 bases lay outside the gene matches. This chain's CDR3 is CASSKSPGLVYNEQFF. DNA of the CDR3: TGTGCCAGTAGTAAATCACCGGGACTAGTTTACAATGAGCAGTTCTTC.

The CDR3 nucleotides are TGCGCCAGCAGCCAAGTCTTCACTAGCGGGTCGGATACGCAGTATTTT. Translation gives CASSQVFTSGSDTQYF. The rearrangement uses TRBV4-1 and TRBJ2-3, with 9 bases matching TRBD2. V shed 1 base and J 6 bases; nucleotides not matched to a gene: 8. The CDR3 runs to 16 residues. Germline V gene lookup returns CDR1 MGHRA and CDR2 YSYEKL.

The gene calls are TRBV5-1 and TRBJ1-1; maybe TRBD1 (5 bases). V dropped 0 bases and J dropped 5 bases, with 14 bases sitting between them. This CDR3 spans 15 amino acids. Germline V lookup: CDR1 SGHRS, CDR2 YFSETQ. The CDR3 sequence: CASSLAASGKTEAFF. CDR3 sequence (DNA): TGCGCCAGCAGCTTGGCAGCGTCAGGGAAAACTGAAGCTTTCTTT. Combining the CDR3 with reference TRBV5-1 and TRBJ1-1 gives the whole variable domain KAGVTQTPRYLIKTRGQQVTLSCSPISGHRSVSWYQQTPGQGLQFLFEYFSETQRNKGNFPGRFSGRQFSNSRSEMNVSTLELGDSALYLCASSLAASGKTEAFFGQGTRLTVV.

Worth noting for this clone: This specimen includes other DNA sequences encoding the same CDR3. V usage is TRBV11-2 and J usage is TRBJ2-1, with D possibly matching TRBD1 (7 bases). Trimming took 5 bases from V and 7 from J, leaving 9 bases between them. Germline V gives CDR1 SGHAT, CDR2 FQNNGV. The CDR3 has 12 amino acids. CDR3 region: CASSPGGNEQFF. DNA for the CDR3: TGTGCCAGCAGCCCAGGGGGGAATGAGCAGTTCTTC.

This chain connects TRBV27 to TRBJ2-1; TRBD1 agrees at 10 bases. The CDR3 is 15 residues long. V shed 5 bases, J shed 10 bases, and the junction held 11 bases outside the gene matches. Germline values: CDR1 MNHEY, CDR2 SMNVEV (reference sequence). The chain's CDR3 is CASSLRDRGGSEQFF. The CDR3 DNA is TGTGCCAGCAGTCTGCGGGACAGGGGTGGATCAGAGCAGTTCTTC.

The rearrangement links TRBV30 to TRBJ2-5, with 11 bases aligning to TRBD1. This CDR3 spans 15 amino acids. Trimming took 5 bases from V and 5 from J; bases not matched to a gene: 10. The germline CDR1 and CDR2 sequences are GTSNPN and SVGIG (reference sequence). The CDR3 spells CAWAHGQGAGETQYF. CDR3 coding DNA: TGTGCCTGGGCGCATGGACAGGGGGCGGGGGAGACCCAGTACTTC. Based on the CDR3 plus reference TRBV30 and TRBJ2-5, the full variable domain is SQTIHQWPATLVQPVGSPLSLECTVEGTSNPNLYWYRQAAGRGLQLLFYSVGIGQISSEVPQNLSASRPQDRQFILSSKKLLLSDSGFYLCAWAHGQGAGETQYFGPGTRLLVL.

J is TRBJ2-1 and V is TRBV24-1; D might be TRBD2 (5 bases). The CDR3 spans 19 residues. Looked up from germline, CDR1 is KGHDR and CDR2 is SFDVKD. V lost 1 base to trimming and J lost 5 bases, with 23 bases between them. The DNA for the CDR3 is TGTGCCACCAGTGATTTTGAGGGTAGGCGTAGGGCTTTCGACAATGAGCAGTTCTTC. Protein product: CATSDFEGRRRAFDNEQFF.

The rearrangement links TRBV4-1 to TRBJ1-1; unclear D gene. Germline CDR1 reads MGHRA; CDR2 reads YSYEKL. V was cut by 6 bases and J by 3 bases, with 11 bases left in between. The CDR3 runs 13 residues. The CDR3 protein is CASSQAEHTEAFF. The CDR3 DNA reads as TGCGCCAGCAGTCAGGCCGAACACACTGAAGCTTTCTTT.

This chain joins TRBV4-1 and TRBJ1-4; possibly TRBD1 for D (6 bases). In germline, CDR1 is MGHRA, CDR2 YSYEKL. The CDR3 spans 16 residues. V was trimmed by 0 bases and J by 3 bases, leaving 11 bases between them. This CDR3 is CASSQDRGFPNEKLFF. The DNA of the CDR3 is TGCGCCAGCAGCCAAGATAGGGGGTTCCCTAATGAAAAACTGTTTTTT.

This chain uses TRBV6-6 with TRBJ1-1; perhaps TRBD1 as D (6 bases). Trimming pared 2 bases from V and 5 bases from J, leaving 9 bases between. The CDR3 has 13 residues. The germline CDR1 and CDR2 sequences are MNHNY and SVGAGI (reference sequence). The CDR3 protein is CASSYAGATEAFF. In DNA form, the CDR3 reads TGTGCCAGCAGTTACGCGGGGGCAACTGAAGCTTTCTTT.

CDR3 DNA: TGTGCCATCAGTGTGGCCGACAAACAAAACTATGGCTACACCTTC. Translation gives CAISVADKQNYGYTF. V usage is TRBV10-3 and J usage is TRBJ1-2; D remains unclear. The CDR3 has 15 amino acids. V was cut by 4 bases and J by 2 bases, with 14 bases left in between. Per germline, CDR1 ENHRY and CDR2 SYGVKD.

The V call is TRBV7-6, the J call TRBJ2-1; unclear D gene. The germline V gene has CDR1 SGHVS and CDR2 FNYEAQ. The CDR3 has 16 amino acids. The germline V and J ends were trimmed by 1 base and 4 bases, with 14 bases remaining between them. Here the CDR3 reads CASSLESGSNYNEQFF. CDR3 DNA: TGTGCCAGCAGCTTAGAGTCGGGTAGCAATTACAATGAGCAGTTCTTC.

The genes are TRBV20-1 and TRBJ2-1; the D gene is possibly TRBD1 (5 bases). Germline V gene data show CDR1 as DFQATT and CDR2 as SNEGSKA (reference sequence). The V gene lost 3 bases and the J gene lost 0 bases, with 9 bases spanning the gap. The CDR3 covers 14 residues. The CDR3 is CSASGDSSYNEQFF. In nucleotides, the CDR3 is TGCAGTGCTAGTGGCGACAGCTCCTACAATGAGCAGTTCTTC.

The rearrangement links TRBV10-2 to TRBJ2-3; D possibly corresponds to TRBD2 (6 bases). V lost 10 bases and J 2 bases, leaving 19 bases between the germline ends. The CDR3 covers 15 residues. Looked up from germline, CDR1 is WSHSY and CDR2 is SAAADI. The CDR3 coding sequence is TGCGCCACCTCAGGGACTTACACTTACACAGATACGCAGTATTTT. This gives the protein CATSGTYTYTDTQYF.

The J gene is TRBJ1-2, the V gene TRBV5-6; no clear D gene. V lost 4 bases to trimming and J lost 8 bases, with 9 bases between them. CDR1 is SGHDT, CDR2 YYEEEE, per germline. This CDR3 contains 11 residues. DNA of the CDR3: TGTGCCAGCAGCCTCGCGGGGGGCTACACCTTC. Encoded protein: CASSLAGGYTF.

The V gene is TRBV29-1, the J gene TRBJ2-5; 11 bases are shared with TRBD2. The CDR3 extends over 16 amino acids. The germline CDR1 and CDR2 sequences are SQVTM and ANQGSEA. The junction had 9 bases not matched to a gene; V was cut back by 1 base and J by 5 bases. This CDR3 reads CSVEGLAGGNRETQYF. The CDR3 region has the DNA TGCAGCGTTGAAGGGCTAGCGGGAGGAAACAGGGAGACCCAGTACTTC.

The chain combines TRBV2 with TRBJ1-2; TRBD1 matches at 8 bases. CDR3 length: 13 amino acids. V lost 6 bases, J lost 8 bases, and 8 bases stayed unmatched. The V gene's germline CDR1 is SNHLY and CDR2 FYNNEI. The CDR3 loop reads CASSLQGASGYTF. The CDR3 DNA is TGTGCCAGCAGCCTCCAGGGGGCGTCCGGCTACACCTTC.

The rearrangement uses TRBV27 and TRBJ2-1; TRBD1 might be the D (5 bases). The CDR3 length is 16 residues. From germline, CDR1 is MNHEY and CDR2 SMNVEV (reference sequence). Trimming took off 6 bases at V and 4 bases at J, with 19 bases between the two ends. CDR3: CASRHKLGVPYNEQFF. The DNA for the CDR3 is TGTGCCAGCAGGCATAAGCTAGGGGTCCCGTACAATGAGCAGTTCTTC.

This clone was counted once. The rearrangement links TRBV10-3 to TRBJ2-1; no clear D gene. V dropped 3 bases and J dropped 0 bases, with 9 bases sitting between them. Germline lookup yields CDR1 ENHRY and CDR2 SYGVKD. This CDR3 has 15 residues. In nucleotides, the CDR3 is TGTGCCATCAGTGATGGGCCAGGCTCCTACAATGAGCAGTTCTTC. Translation: CAISDGPGSYNEQFF.

V usage is TRBV10-3 and J usage is TRBJ2-7; maybe TRBD1 (6 bases). CDR1 is ENHRY and CDR2 is SYGVKD in the germline V gene. V shed 2 bases and J shed 4 bases, with 6 bases lying between them. This CDR3 has 12 residues. DNA for the CDR3: TGTGCCATCAGTGAGGGACAGTACGAGCAGTACTTC. This gives the protein CAISEGQYEQYF.

The V and J genes are TRBV6-5 and TRBJ1-5, with 7 bases lining up with TRBD1. This CDR3 region has 15 residues. Trimming took 7 bases from V and 7 from J; bases not matched to a gene: 13. CDR1 and CDR2 (germline): MNHEY, SVGAGI. The CDR3 DNA reads as TGTGCCAGCATCCCCGCGGGACAGCCTACACAGCCCCAGCATTTT. Amino acid sequence: CASIPAGQPTQPQHF.

The CDR3 loop reads CASSSAGAGANVLTF. The CDR3, as DNA: TGTGCCAGCTCCTCCGCGGGGGCTGGGGCCAACGTCCTGACTTTC. V usage is TRBV18 and J usage is TRBJ2-6; 7 nucleotides match TRBD2. V lost 6 bases, J lost 2 bases, and 4 bases stayed unmatched. Germline CDR1 and CDR2: KGHSH and LQKENI. The CDR3 loop spans 15 amino acids.

This rearrangement joins TRBV30 to TRBJ2-1, with 11 positions matching TRBD2. The CDR3 runs to 14 residues. V shed 7 bases and J 2 bases; nucleotides not matched to a gene: 4. Germline CDR1 reads GTSNPN; CDR2 reads SVGIG (reference sequence). This chain's CDR3 is CASLSGRAYNEQFF. DNA of the CDR3: TGTGCCTCACTTAGCGGGAGGGCCTACAATGAGCAGTTCTTC.

The chain combines TRBV9 with TRBJ2-3; 8 bases are a match to TRBD2. Germline CDR1 and CDR2: SGDLS and YYNGEE. The V gene end was trimmed by 0 bases and the J gene end by 1 base; junction bases not matched to a gene: 13. The CDR3 runs to 19 residues. CDR3 DNA: TGTGCCAGCAGCGTAGGAGGGGCGGGAGGACTTCGTGGCACAGATACGCAGTATTTT. Translated: CASSVGGAGGLRGTDTQYF.